The rows below give T cell receptor beta chains drawn from one sample of a study of immune evolution from preneoplasia to lung adenocarcinoma. Generated by immunoSEQ multiplex PCR, the TCRdb table keeps only in-frame clones and is missing some. The table includes around 20,000 clones, 70% to 85% detected once. Sequenced input: FFPE invasive lung adenocarcinoma tissue. Source of these receptors: a person between 55 and 70 years old with lung adenocarcinoma. Both conserved end residues are part of each CDR3. The order of the fields is clone size, V gene, J gene, D gene, CDR3 DNA, CDR3 protein. D genes are given only for firm matches. Rows give clone size only sometimes, using once, few, many, or a class for an expanded clone.

clone size: -; V gene: TRBV5-1; J gene: TRBJ2-1; D gene: -; CDR3 DNA: TGCGCCAGCAGCTTGGAGGGGGACCCCTCCTACAATGAGCAGTTCTTC; CDR3 protein: CASSLEGDPSYNEQFF
clone size: once; V gene: TRBV5-1; J gene: TRBJ2-3; D gene: TRBD1; CDR3 DNA: TGCGCCAGCGTCCCGGACAGGATCACAGATACGCAGTATTTT; CDR3 protein: CASVPDRITDTQYF
clone size: -; V gene: TRBV11-2; J gene: TRBJ2-1; D gene: -; CDR3 DNA: TGTGCCAGCAGCTTAGGGGTCAATGAGCAGTTCTTC; CDR3 protein: CASSLGVNEQFF
clone size: -; V gene: TRBV28; J gene: TRBJ2-7; D gene: TRBD1; CDR3 DNA: TGTGCCAGCAGTACACCGGGACAGGGGGCGCAGGACGAGCAGTACTTC; CDR3 protein: CASSTPGQGAQDEQYF
clone size: -; V gene: TRBV19; J gene: TRBJ1-4; D gene: -; CDR3 DNA: TGTGCCAGTAGAAGAGAGCCCGCGGCTAATGAAAAACTGTTTTTT; CDR3 protein: CASRREPAANEKLFF
clone size: -; V gene: TRBV2; J gene: TRBJ1-3; D gene: -; CDR3 DNA: TGTGCCAGCAGGGCAGAGGTCTCTGGAAACACCATATATTTT; CDR3 protein: CASRAEVSGNTIYF
clone size: -; V gene: TRBV2; J gene: TRBJ1-5; D gene: -; CDR3 DNA: TGTGCCAGCAGAGATTTTAGCAATCAGCCCCAGCATTTT; CDR3 protein: CASRDFSNQPQHF
clone size: once; V gene: TRBV4-2; J gene: TRBJ2-3; D gene: TRBD2; CDR3 DNA: TGTGCCAGCAGCCAAGTTTCACTAGCGCGCACAGATACGCAGTATTTT; CDR3 protein: CASSQVSLARTDTQYF
clone size: -; V gene: TRBV7-9; J gene: TRBJ2-7; D gene: TRBD1; CDR3 DNA: TGTGCCAGCAGCTTTACAGGGGACGAGCAGTACTTC; CDR3 protein: CASSFTGDEQYF
clone size: -; V gene: TRBV5-1; J gene: TRBJ1-4; D gene: TRBD1; CDR3 DNA: TGCGCCAGCAGCGACGGAAGCAGGGGGAGTTATTTCGAAAAACTGTTTTTT; CDR3 protein: CASSDGSRGSYFEKLFF
clone size: -; V gene: TRBV11-3; J gene: TRBJ2-5; D gene: -; CDR3 DNA: TGTGCCAGCAGCTTAGCGGCGGCCATCCAAGAGACCCAGTACTTC; CDR3 protein: CASSLAAAIQETQYF
clone size: few; V gene: TRBV6-4; J gene: TRBJ2-2; D gene: TRBD2; CDR3 DNA: TGTGCCAGCAGTCCGACTAGCGGGAACACCGGGGAGCTGTTTTTT; CDR3 protein: CASSPTSGNTGELFF
clone size: -; V gene: TRBV2; J gene: TRBJ2-7; D gene: -; CDR3 DNA: TGTGCCAGCAGTCCCCTCGGAGAGCAGTACTTC; CDR3 protein: CASSPLGEQYF
clone size: -; V gene: TRBV28; J gene: TRBJ1-2; D gene: -; CDR3 DNA: TGTGCCAGCAGTTTAATCGGGCCAGGAAGCTATGGCTACACCTTC; CDR3 protein: CASSLIGPGSYGYTF
clone size: -; V gene: TRBV30; J gene: TRBJ2-2; D gene: TRBD2; CDR3 DNA: TGTGCCTGGAGTGTAGCCAGGACTAGCGGTTGGACCAACACCGGGGAGCTGTTTTTT; CDR3 protein: CAWSVARTSGWTNTGELFF
clone size: few; V gene: TRBV6-6; J gene: TRBJ2-5; D gene: TRBD1; CDR3 DNA: TGTGCCAGCAGGACGGGACAGGGGGGACAGACCCAGTACTTC; CDR3 protein: CASRTGQGGQTQYF